This TCR beta chain is drawn from a study of blood T cell repertoires in COVID-19. About the study: Italy, Spain and the United States were the sources of the convalescent and acute COVID-19 samples. The cDNA or gDNA used as material had been derived from T cells, B-cell-depleted T cells, or PBMCs.

In the original analysis: From reference gene primer amplification, estimates of nucleated cell counts were derived. Sequencing was performed with immunoSEQ multiplex PCR; in TCRdb, only in-frame clones are kept and a portion is missing. Clone size and V and J calls were adopted from that table, with D and trimming inferred from the DNA. The sample holds about 220,000 clones, about 87% seen once. The CDR3 runs to 16 residues. Germline CDR1 and CDR2: LNHDA and SQIVND (reference sequence). With V trimmed by 7 bases and J by 7 bases, 14 bases remained unmatched. The study assigned cohorts using participant-reported clinical history.

The chain couples TRBV19 to TRBJ1-4, with 8 bases fitting TRBD1. This receptor was taken from a woman aged 25-40 years who had recovered from COVID-19. What was sequenced was PBMCs or T cells enriched from blood (not recorded which). CDR3 in amino acids: CASNRVASGGGEKLFF. Here the CDR3 DNA reads TGTGCCAGTAATCGGGTTGCATCAGGGGGCGGTGAAAAACTGTTTTTT.